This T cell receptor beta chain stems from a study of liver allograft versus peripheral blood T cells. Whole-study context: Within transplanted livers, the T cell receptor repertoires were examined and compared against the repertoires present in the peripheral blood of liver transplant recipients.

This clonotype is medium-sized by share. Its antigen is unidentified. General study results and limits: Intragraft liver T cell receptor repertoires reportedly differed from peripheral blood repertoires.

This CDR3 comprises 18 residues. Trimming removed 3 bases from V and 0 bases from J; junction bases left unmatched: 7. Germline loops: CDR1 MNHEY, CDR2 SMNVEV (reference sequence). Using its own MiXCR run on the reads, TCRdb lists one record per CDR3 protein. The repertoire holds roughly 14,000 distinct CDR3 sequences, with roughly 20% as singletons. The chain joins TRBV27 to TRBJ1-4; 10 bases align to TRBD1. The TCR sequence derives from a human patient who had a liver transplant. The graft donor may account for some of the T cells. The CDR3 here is CASSLTGGSVTTNEKLFF. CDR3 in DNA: TGTGCCAGCAGTTTGACAGGGGGCTCCGTGACAACTAATGAAAAACTGTTTTTT.